Here is one T cell receptor (beta chain) with its context. The antigen is unknown. The sample originates from a study of T cells in tuberculosis. The CDR3 is 15 residues long. The germline gives CDR1 MDHEN, CDR2 SYDVKM. The V and J ends lost 4 bases and 6 bases respectively, with 15 bases between them. Whole-study results and caveats: Shorter CDR3-alpha in active tuberculosis partly drove smaller distances. Cases with active tuberculosis were adults, while controls were adolescents.

Produced via immunoSEQ multiplex PCR; TCRdb's table is partial and in-frame only. The sample holds tens of thousands of clones, less than 95% seen once. Sequenced: PBMCs. V and J are TRBV28 and TRBJ2-2, with D maybe TRBD2 (5 bases). The sequence came from a donor aged 10-29 years with latent tuberculosis or without tuberculosis infection. This CDR3 reads CASSSSLGSAGELFF. The CDR3 bases are TGTGCCAGCAGTTCTTCACTAGGAAGCGCCGGGGAGCTGTTTTTT.